This T cell receptor beta chain was identified in a study of T cell clonality in common variable immunodeficiency. Trimming at V came to 6 bases and at J to 6 bases, leaving 8 bases not matched to a gene. CDR1 is LNHDA, CDR2 SQIVND, per germline (reference sequence). The CDR3 consists of 15 residues. Profiling relied on immunoSEQ multiplex PCR, and the TCRdb table lists in-frame clones only, not all of them. This sample comprises more than 35,000 clones, none seen once only. Many counts were recorded for this clone. The read ends 3 residues before the CDR3 terminus; that terminus is restored from the germline J gene.

The clonotype was recovered from a person aged 18 to 70 in good health. Sequencing input: peripheral blood mononuclear cells. The V and J genes are TRBV19 and TRBJ2-3; 11 bases map to TRBD2. The CDR3 loop is CASRVSGGAPDTQYF. The CDR3 bases that were read are TGTGCCAGTAGGGTTAGCGGGGGGGCCCCGGATACG.